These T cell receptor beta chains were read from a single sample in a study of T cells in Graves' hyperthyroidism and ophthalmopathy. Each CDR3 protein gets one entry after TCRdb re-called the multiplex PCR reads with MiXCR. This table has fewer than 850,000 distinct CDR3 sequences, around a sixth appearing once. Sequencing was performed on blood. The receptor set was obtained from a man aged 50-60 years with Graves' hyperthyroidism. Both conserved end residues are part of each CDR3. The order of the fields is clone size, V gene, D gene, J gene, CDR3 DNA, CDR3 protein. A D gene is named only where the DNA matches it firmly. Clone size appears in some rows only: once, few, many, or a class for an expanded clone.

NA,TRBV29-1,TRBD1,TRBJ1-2,TGCAGCTATGACAGGGGTGATGGCTACACCTTC,CSYDRGDGYTF
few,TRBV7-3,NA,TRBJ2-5,TGTGCCAGCACCCTCAGATGCTTCCAAGAGACCCAGTACTTC,CASTLRCFQETQYF
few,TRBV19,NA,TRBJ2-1,TGTGCCAGTAGTATAGTATGGCGGAGAGCCTACAATGAGCAGTTCTTC,CASSIVWRRAYNEQFF
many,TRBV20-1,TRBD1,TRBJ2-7,TGCAGTGCAGGGCGGATTCCGGGACAGGGGGCGGGGGAGCAGTACTTC,CSAGRIPGQGAGEQYF
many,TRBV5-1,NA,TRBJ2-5,TGCGCCAGCAGCTTGCGGCCGACAGGGAGGTCTGCACAGTACCAAGAGACCCAGTACTTC,CASSLRPTGRSAQYQETQYF
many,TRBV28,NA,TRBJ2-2,TGTGCCAGCAGTCCCCTGGGTTCGAACACCGGGGAGCTGTTTTTT,CASSPLGSNTGELFF
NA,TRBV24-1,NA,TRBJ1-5,TGTGCCACCAGTGACCCCGGGAGGGGTGGCCAGCCCCAGCATTTT,CATSDPGRGGQPQHF
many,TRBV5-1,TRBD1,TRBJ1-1,TGCGCCAGCAGCTTGACAGGGGTAAAGGGCACTGAAGCTTTCTTT,CASSLTGVKGTEAFF
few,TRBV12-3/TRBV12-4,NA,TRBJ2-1,TGTGCCAGCAGTTTAGGCGGAGTAAACTTGGGTGAGCAGTTCTTC,CASSLGGVNLGEQFF
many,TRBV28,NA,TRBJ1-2,TGTGCCAGCAGTTTATTCGACAGCTATGGCTACACCTTC,CASSLFDSYGYTF
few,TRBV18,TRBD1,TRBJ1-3,TGTGCCAGCTCACTGGGACAGGCCAGCTCTGGAAACACCATATATTTT,CASSLGQASSGNTIYF
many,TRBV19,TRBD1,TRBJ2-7,TGTGCCAGTAGTCCGGGGACAGGGATGGTCAACGAGCAGTACTTC,CASSPGTGMVNEQYF
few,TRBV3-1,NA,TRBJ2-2,TGTGCCAGCAGCCATGATGAATTAACCGGGGAGCTGTTTTTT,CASSHDELTGELFF
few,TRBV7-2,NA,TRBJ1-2,TGTGCCAGCAGCTGGGGACCCTATAACTATGGCTACACCTTC,CASSWGPYNYGYTF
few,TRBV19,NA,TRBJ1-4,TGTGCCAGTAGTCCGCGCGTTGGGGATGAAAAACTGTTTTTT,CASSPRVGDEKLFF
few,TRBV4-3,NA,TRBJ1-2,TGCGCCAGCAGCCAAGATACGGGGGCGATCTATGGCTACACCTTC,CASSQDTGAIYGYTF